Below, 24 T cell receptor beta chains from the same sample are listed, as sequenced in a study of CD4 T cells in relation to SARS-CoV-2 and coronaviruses. These receptors have no known antigen. CD4+ T cells from unexposed donors were obtained before the COVID-19 pandemic (2011-2018). The cells were cultured for about ten days before CD4+ T cells were isolated. The assay was immunoSEQ multiplex PCR, and TCRdb's table has in-frame clones only and misses some. The top ten clones hold 20% to 25% of a sample with roughly 30,000 clones, 74% of them seen once. Sequenced sample: CD4+ T cells from PBMCs, cultured in vitro. These receptor sequences come from a human donor in good health.

In DNA form, the CDR3 reads TGTGCCAGCTCACCAATTGGGGGAGAGGGTTATTTT. Its translation: CASSPIGGEGYF. The chain carries TRBV18 and TRBJ2-3; D may match TRBD1 or TRBD2 (5 bases each). V was cut by 2 bases and J by 15 bases, with 15 bases left in between. CDR1 is KGHSH, CDR2 LQKENI, per germline. The CDR3 extends over 12 amino acids. The whole variable domain, remainder taken from reference TRBV18 and TRBJ2-3, is NAGVMQNPRHLVRRRGQEARLRCSPMKGHSHVYWYRQLPEEGLKFMVYLQKENIIDESGMPKERFSAEFPKEGPSILRIQQVVRGDSAAYFCASSPIGGEGYFGPGTRLTVL.

The V and J genes are TRBV7-9 and TRBJ2-5, with D unclear. Germline CDR1 SEHNR, CDR2 FQNEAQ (reference sequence). This CDR3 spans 11 amino acids. Trimming pared 6 bases from V and 2 bases from J, leaving 4 bases between. CDR3 amino acids: CASSQQETQYF. CDR3 nucleotide sequence: TGTGCCAGCAGTCAGCAAGAGACCCAGTACTTC.

J is TRBJ2-3 and V is TRBV25-1, with TRBD2 matching over 8 bases. The J segment lost 0 bases and the V segment lost 5 bases, leaving 4 bases of the junction unmatched. The germline V gene encodes CDR1 MGHDK and CDR2 SYGVNS. The CDR3 loop spans 15 amino acids. CDR3 DNA sequence: TGTGCCAGCAGTATTACGGGGGGGAGCACAGATACGCAGTATTTT. Its translation is CASSITGGSTDTQYF.

This rearrangement joins TRBV19 to TRBJ1-5; D unresolved. Germline lookup yields CDR1 LNHDA and CDR2 SQIVND (reference sequence). V was trimmed by 6 bases and J by 4 bases, leaving 22 bases between them. This CDR3 comprises 17 residues. The CDR3 reads CASSRLATPGGNQPQHF. The CDR3 region has the DNA TGTGCCAGTAGCCGACTGGCGACTCCGGGAGGTAATCAGCCCCAGCATTTT.

The J gene is TRBJ2-1, the V gene TRBV4-1; 10 bases match TRBD1. The V gene end was trimmed by 0 bases and the J gene end by 4 bases; junction bases not matched to a gene: 9. The germline V gene has CDR1 MGHRA and CDR2 YSYEKL. This CDR3 region has 18 residues. The CDR3 DNA reads as TGCGCCAGCAGCCAAGATCGCGCCGGGACAGGGGTATACAATGAGCAGTTCTTC. This encodes CASSQDRAGTGVYNEQFF.

The genes are TRBV5-4 and TRBJ2-2, with 12 positions matching TRBD2. This CDR3 is 16 amino acids long. V lost 1 base to trimming and J lost 5 bases; unmatched junction nucleotides: 3. Per germline, CDR1 SGHNT and CDR2 YYREEE (reference sequence). This CDR3 is CASSLPSGGGTGELFF. The CDR3, as DNA: TGTGCCAGCAGCTTGCCTAGCGGGGGGGGGACCGGGGAGCTGTTTTTT.

This chain connects TRBV12-3 or TRBV12-4 to TRBJ1-2; 8 positions agree with TRBD1. The length of the CDR3 is 13 residues. V trimming: 7 bases; J trimming: 6 bases; junction bases outside the gene matches: 7. The CDR3 region has the DNA TGTGCCAGCAACCCAGACAGGGGCCATGGCTACACCTTC. Protein: CASNPDRGHGYTF.

The chain uses TRBV27 and TRBJ2-3; D call uncertain. The length of the CDR3 is 15 residues. Germline CDR1 reads MNHEY; CDR2 reads SMNVEV (reference sequence). Trimming removed 8 bases at V and 0 bases at J, with 15 bases between. The CDR3 sequence is CASYKTVPSTDTQYF. Written as DNA, the CDR3 is TGTGCCAGCTACAAGACCGTACCCAGCACAGATACGCAGTATTTT.

The chain couples TRBV6-2 or TRBV6-3 to TRBJ2-4; D perhaps matches TRBD1 (6 bases). The CDR3 has 15 residues. Germline loops: CDR1 MNHEY, CDR2 SVGEGT. The V and J ends lost 3 bases and 5 bases respectively, with 14 bases between them. Here the CDR3 reads CASSYAVQGQNIQYF. The DNA for the CDR3 is TGTGCCAGCAGTTATGCCGTACAGGGTCAAAACATTCAGTACTTC.

The J gene is TRBJ2-7, the V gene TRBV18; D perhaps matches TRBD1 (7 bases). This CDR3 has 16 residues. Germline V gene sequence: CDR1 KGHSH, CDR2 LQKENI. The V end was cut by 0 bases, the J end by 3 bases, with 15 bases between. CDR3 protein: CASSPPGAGGIYEQYF. The CDR3 DNA is TGTGCCAGCTCACCACCGGGGGCAGGGGGGATCTACGAGCAGTACTTC.

This clone occurred once. The chain joins TRBV9 to TRBJ2-6; D ambiguous. This CDR3 region has 13 residues. V was cut by 8 bases and J by 0 bases, with 6 bases left in between. Germline loops: CDR1 SGDLS, CDR2 YYNGEE. The CDR3 DNA sequence: TGTGCCAGTAGGGCCTCTGGGGCCAACGTCCTGACTTTC. Translation gives CASRASGANVLTF.

The chain joins TRBV27 to TRBJ1-2, with TRBD1 as a possible D gene (5 bases). Germline V gene lookup returns CDR1 MNHEY and CDR2 SMNVEV (reference sequence). The CDR3 has 17 residues. V shed 5 bases and J shed 3 bases, with 22 bases lying between them. For the CDR3, the DNA is TGTGCCAGCAGTCGCACTCATAGCAGGGCCTATTACTATGGCTACACCTTC. This translates into CASSRTHSRAYYYGYTF.

CDR3 DNA: TGTGCCAGCCCCCCCAGCGGGCAGGGAGACGACGAGCAGTACTTC. This gives the protein CASPPSGQGDDEQYF. The chain employs TRBV19 and TRBJ2-7; possibly TRBD2 for D (6 bases). Germline CDR1 reads LNHDA; CDR2 reads SQIVND (reference sequence). Trimming cost V 9 bases and J 5 bases, with 23 bases left between them. The CDR3 sequence is 15 residues long.

The rearrangement uses TRBV12-3 or TRBV12-4 and TRBJ2-7, with 9 bases that match TRBD1. The ends lost 10 bases at V and 2 bases at J; junction bases unmatched: 3. The CDR3 has 12 residues. CDR3 sequence (DNA): TGTGCCACCGGACAGGGGCCCTACGAGCAGTACTTC. Its translation is CATGQGPYEQYF.

The CDR3 bases are TGCGCCAGCAGCGACGGTGGAGGGGCGGAGGGGGAAAAACTGTTTTTT. Protein sequence: CASSDGGGAEGEKLFF. V usage is TRBV5-1 and J usage is TRBJ1-4, with D maybe TRBD1 (5 bases). This CDR3 region has 16 residues. Germline values: CDR1 SGHRS, CDR2 YFSETQ. Trimming removed 4 bases at V and 8 bases at J, with 21 bases between.

The rearrangement joins TRBV4-1 to TRBJ1-4; D remains unclear. The germline V and J ends were trimmed by 1 base and 7 bases, with 16 bases remaining between them. CDR1 MGHRA and CDR2 YSYEKL come from the germline V gene. This CDR3 region has 16 residues. CDR3 coding DNA: TGCGCCAGCAGCCAAGTCCCACAAGCCTGGGGTGAAAAACTGTTTTTT. Residues: CASSQVPQAWGEKLFF.

This chain joins TRBV29-1 and TRBJ1-2; D is unclear. The germline V and J ends were trimmed by 7 bases and 3 bases, with 15 bases remaining between them. The CDR3 runs 13 residues. Germline V gene lookup returns CDR1 SQVTM and CDR2 ANQGSEA. CDR3 amino acids: CSALPRDHYGYTF. The CDR3 DNA reads as TGCAGCGCCCTCCCCCGCGACCACTATGGCTACACCTTC.

The rearrangement joins TRBV7-9 to TRBJ2-7; 16 bases map to TRBD2. The CDR3 sequence is 18 residues long. V gave up 5 bases and J gave up 3 bases; unmatched junction bases: 10. Looked up from germline, CDR1 is SEHNR and CDR2 is FQNEAQ (reference sequence). The CDR3 nucleotides are TGTGCCAGCAGCACTGGGACTAGCGGGGGGGCTCGAAACTACGAGCAGTACTTC. This gives the protein CASSTGTSGGARNYEQYF.

This clone has a handful of counts. The chain uses TRBV4-3 and TRBJ1-2; TRBD1 aligns across 9 bases. Unmatched junction bases numbered 4, after V lost 4 bases and J lost 7 bases. Germline assignment: CDR1 LGHNA and CDR2 YSLEER. This CDR3 region has 13 residues. For the CDR3, the DNA is TGCGCCAGCAGCCCACGACAGGGGGGTGGCTACACCTTC. It codes for CASSPRQGGGYTF.

The V and J genes are TRBV6-2 or TRBV6-3 and TRBJ2-3; D possibly corresponds to TRBD2 (5 bases). V lost 2 bases to trimming and J lost 2 bases, with 11 bases between them. This CDR3 has 15 amino acids. Germline CDR1 MNHEY, CDR2 SVGEGT. The CDR3 region is CASSYSGLLTDTQYF. CDR3 nucleotide sequence: TGTGCCAGCAGTTACAGCGGCTTACTCACAGATACGCAGTATTTT.

The chain employs TRBV28 and TRBJ2-7; 8 bases match TRBD1. The junction had 7 bases not matched to a gene; V was cut back by 6 bases and J by 0 bases. The CDR3 totals 15 residues. The germline gives CDR1 MDHEN, CDR2 SYDVKM. CDR3 coding DNA: TGTGCCAGCAGCCGGACAGGGTCGGGCTCCTACGAGCAGTACTTC. Its protein product is CASSRTGSGSYEQYF.

The chain is built from TRBV11-3 and TRBJ2-2; 9 bases agree with TRBD2. The germline CDR1 and CDR2 sequences are SGHNT and YENEEA. This CDR3 spans 15 amino acids. V was clipped by 4 bases and J by 1 base; unmatched bases: 1. CDR3 DNA sequence: TGTGCCAGCAGCTCAGCGGGGGGGAACACCGGGGAGCTGTTTTTT. Its translation is CASSSAGGNTGELFF.

The J gene is TRBJ2-1, the V gene TRBV5-1, with 7 bases identical to TRBD1. With 4 bases clipped from V and 0 bases from J, the junction kept 4 bases outside the gene matches. The germline CDR1 and CDR2 sequences are SGHRS and YFSETQ. CDR3 length equals 15 residues. In DNA, the CDR3 is TGCGCCAGCAGCCGGGACAGCAGCTCCTACAATGAGCAGTTCTTC. Translating it yields CASSRDSSSYNEQFF. Full variable domain (missing parts from reference TRBV5-1 and TRBJ2-1): KAGVTQTPRYLIKTRGQQVTLSCSPISGHRSVSWYQQTPGQGLQFLFEYFSETQRNKGNFPGRFSGRQFSNSRSEMNVSTLELGDSALYLCASSRDSSSYNEQFFGPGTRLTVL.

The CDR3 protein is CASSSSTGVRELFF. As DNA, the CDR3 is TGTGCCAGCAGTTCCTCGACAGGGGTGCGCGAGCTGTTTTTT. V usage is TRBV27 and J usage is TRBJ2-2, with 8 bases that match TRBD1. The CDR3 totals 14 residues. J was trimmed by 11 bases and V by 4 bases; bases with no gene match: 9. Germline V gene data show CDR1 as MNHEY and CDR2 as SMNVEV (reference sequence).